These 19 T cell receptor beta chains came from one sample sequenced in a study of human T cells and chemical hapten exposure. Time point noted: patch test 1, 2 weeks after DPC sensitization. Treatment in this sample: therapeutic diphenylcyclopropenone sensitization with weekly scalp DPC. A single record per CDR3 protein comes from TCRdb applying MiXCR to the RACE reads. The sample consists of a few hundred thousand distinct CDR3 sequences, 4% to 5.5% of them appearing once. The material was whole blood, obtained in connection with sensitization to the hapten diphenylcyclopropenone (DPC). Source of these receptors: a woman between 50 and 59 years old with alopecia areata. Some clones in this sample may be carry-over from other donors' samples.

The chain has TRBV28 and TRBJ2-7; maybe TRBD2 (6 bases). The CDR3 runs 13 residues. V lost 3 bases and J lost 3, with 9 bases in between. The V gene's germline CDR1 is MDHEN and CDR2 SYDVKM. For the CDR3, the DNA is TGTGCCAGCAGTTTGCCCGGGGGCTACGAGCAGTACTTC. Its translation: CASSLPGGYEQYF.

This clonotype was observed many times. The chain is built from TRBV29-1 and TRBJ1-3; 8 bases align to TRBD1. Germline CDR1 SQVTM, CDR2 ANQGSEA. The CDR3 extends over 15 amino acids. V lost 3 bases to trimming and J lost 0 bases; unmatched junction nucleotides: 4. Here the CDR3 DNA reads TGCAGCGTTGAGAACACAGGGGGCTCTGGAAACACCATATATTTT. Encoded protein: CSVENTGGSGNTIYF.

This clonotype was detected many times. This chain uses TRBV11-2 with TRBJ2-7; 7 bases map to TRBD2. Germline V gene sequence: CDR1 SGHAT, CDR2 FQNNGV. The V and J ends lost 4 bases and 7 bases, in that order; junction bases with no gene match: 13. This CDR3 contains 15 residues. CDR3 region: CASSSVFGRGWEQYF. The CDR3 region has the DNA TGTGCCAGCAGCTCAGTGTTTGGGAGGGGTTGGGAGCAGTACTTC. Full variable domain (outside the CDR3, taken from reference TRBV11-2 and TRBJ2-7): EAGVAQSPRYKIIEKRQSVAFWCNPISGHATLYWYQQILGQGPKLLIQFQNNGVVDDSQLPKDRFSAERLKGVDSTLKIQPAKLEDSAVYLCASSSVFGRGWEQYFGPGTRLTVT.

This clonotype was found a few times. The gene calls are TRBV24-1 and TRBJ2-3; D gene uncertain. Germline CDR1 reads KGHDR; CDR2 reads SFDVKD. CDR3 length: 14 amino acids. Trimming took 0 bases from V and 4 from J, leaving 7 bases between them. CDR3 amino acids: CATSDLRSSDTQYF. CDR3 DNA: TGTGCCACCAGTGATTTGAGATCGTCAGATACGCAGTATTTT.

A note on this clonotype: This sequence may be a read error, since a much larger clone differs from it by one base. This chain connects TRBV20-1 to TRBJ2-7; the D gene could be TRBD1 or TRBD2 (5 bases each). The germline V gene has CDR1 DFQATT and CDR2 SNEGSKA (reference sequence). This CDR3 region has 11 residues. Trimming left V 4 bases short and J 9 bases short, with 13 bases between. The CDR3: CSAKGLGVQYF. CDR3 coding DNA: TGCAGTGCTAAGGGGTTGGGAGTGCAGTACTTC.

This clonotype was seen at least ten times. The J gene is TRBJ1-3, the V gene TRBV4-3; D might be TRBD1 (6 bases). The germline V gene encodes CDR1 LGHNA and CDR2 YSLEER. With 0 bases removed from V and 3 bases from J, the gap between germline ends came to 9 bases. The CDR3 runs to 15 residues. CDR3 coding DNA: TGCGCCAGCAGCCAAGACAGGGGATTTGGAAACACCATATATTTT. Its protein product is CASSQDRGFGNTIYF.

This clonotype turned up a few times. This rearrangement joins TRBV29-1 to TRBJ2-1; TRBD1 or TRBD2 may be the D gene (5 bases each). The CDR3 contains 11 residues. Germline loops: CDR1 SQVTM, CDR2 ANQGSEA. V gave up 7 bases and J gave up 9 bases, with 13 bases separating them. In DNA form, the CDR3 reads TGCAGCGCCGATGAGAGGGGTGAGCAGTTCTTC. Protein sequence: CSADERGEQFF.

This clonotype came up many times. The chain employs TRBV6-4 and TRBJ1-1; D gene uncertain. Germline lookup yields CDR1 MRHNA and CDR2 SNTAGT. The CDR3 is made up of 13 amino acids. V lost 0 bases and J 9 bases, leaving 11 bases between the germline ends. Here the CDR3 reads CASSDSSGRQAFF. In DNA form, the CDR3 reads TGTGCCAGCAGTGACTCTTCCGGGAGGCAAGCTTTCTTT.

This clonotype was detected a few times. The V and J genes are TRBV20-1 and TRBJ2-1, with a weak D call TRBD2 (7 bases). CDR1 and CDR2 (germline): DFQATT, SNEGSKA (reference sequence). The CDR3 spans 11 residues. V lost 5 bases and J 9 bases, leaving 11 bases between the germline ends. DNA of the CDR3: TGCAGTGCTCGAGGGGGGGTTGAGCAGTTCTTC. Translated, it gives CSARGGVEQFF.

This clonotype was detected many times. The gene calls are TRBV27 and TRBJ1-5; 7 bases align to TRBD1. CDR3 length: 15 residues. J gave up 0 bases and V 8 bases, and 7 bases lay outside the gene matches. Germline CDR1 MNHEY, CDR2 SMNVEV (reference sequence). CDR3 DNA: TGTGCCAGCCGTGTGGGACAGAATAGCAATCAGCCCCAGCATTTT. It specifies CASRVGQNSNQPQHF.

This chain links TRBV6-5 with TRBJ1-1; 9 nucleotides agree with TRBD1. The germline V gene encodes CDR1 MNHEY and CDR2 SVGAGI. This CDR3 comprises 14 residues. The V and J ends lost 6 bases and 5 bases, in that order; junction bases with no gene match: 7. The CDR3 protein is CASSGGTGRTEAFF. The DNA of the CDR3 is TGTGCCAGCAGCGGTGGGACAGGGCGAACTGAAGCTTTCTTT.

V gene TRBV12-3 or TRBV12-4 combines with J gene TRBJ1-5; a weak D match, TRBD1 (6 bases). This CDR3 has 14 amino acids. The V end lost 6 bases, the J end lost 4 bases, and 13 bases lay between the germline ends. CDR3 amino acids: CASSPQQGNQPQHF. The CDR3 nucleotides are TGTGCCAGCAGCCCCCAACAGGGTAATCAGCCCCAGCATTTT.

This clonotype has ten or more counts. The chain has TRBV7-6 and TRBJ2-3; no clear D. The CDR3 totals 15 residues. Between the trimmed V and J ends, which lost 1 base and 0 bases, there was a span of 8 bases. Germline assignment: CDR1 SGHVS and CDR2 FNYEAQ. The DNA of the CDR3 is TGTGCCAGCAGCTTAGAAGGGCGTAGCACAGATACGCAGTATTTT. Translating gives CASSLEGRSTDTQYF.

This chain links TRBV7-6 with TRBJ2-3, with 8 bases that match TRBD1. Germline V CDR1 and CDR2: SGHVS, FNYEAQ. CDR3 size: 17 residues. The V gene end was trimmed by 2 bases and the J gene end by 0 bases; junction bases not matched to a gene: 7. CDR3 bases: TGTGCCAGCAGCTTACCCTCGACAGGGGTTAGCACAGATACGCAGTATTTT. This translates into CASSLPSTGVSTDTQYF.

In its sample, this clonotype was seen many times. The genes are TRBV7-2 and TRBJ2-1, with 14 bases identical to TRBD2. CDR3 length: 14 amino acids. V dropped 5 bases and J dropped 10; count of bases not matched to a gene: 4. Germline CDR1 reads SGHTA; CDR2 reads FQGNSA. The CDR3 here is CASSPGTSGSEQFF. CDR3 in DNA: TGTGCCAGCAGCCCTGGGACTAGCGGGAGCGAGCAGTTCTTC. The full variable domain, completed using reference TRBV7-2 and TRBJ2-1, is GAGVSQSPSNKVTEKGKDVELRCDPISGHTALYWYRQSLGQGLEFLIYFQGNSAPDKSGLPSDRFSAERTGGSVSTLTIQRTQQEDSAVYLCASSPGTSGSEQFFGPGTRLTVL.

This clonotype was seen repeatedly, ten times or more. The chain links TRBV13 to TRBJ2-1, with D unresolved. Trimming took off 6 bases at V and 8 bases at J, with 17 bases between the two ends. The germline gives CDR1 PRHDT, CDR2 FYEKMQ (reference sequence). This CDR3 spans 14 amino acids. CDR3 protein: CASSDSPKDHEQFF. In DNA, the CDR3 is TGTGCCAGCAGTGACTCTCCGAAGGACCATGAGCAGTTCTTC.

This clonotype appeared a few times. CDR3 in DNA: TGTGCCAGCAGCCCTGGACAGGGAACAGAGACCCAGTACTTC. This sequence encodes CASSPGQGTETQYF. V and J are TRBV4-2 and TRBJ2-5; 8 nucleotides match TRBD1. The germline V gene has CDR1 LGHNA and CDR2 YNFKEQ. The CDR3 is 14 amino acids. V shed 4 bases, J shed 4 bases, and the junction held 5 bases outside the gene matches.

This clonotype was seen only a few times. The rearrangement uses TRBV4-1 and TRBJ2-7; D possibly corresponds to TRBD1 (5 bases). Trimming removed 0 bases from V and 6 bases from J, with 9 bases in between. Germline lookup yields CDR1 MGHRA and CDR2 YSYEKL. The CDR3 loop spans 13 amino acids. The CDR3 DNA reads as TGCGCCAGCAGCCAAGATCGCAGGGCCGAGCAGTACTTC. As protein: CASSQDRRAEQYF.

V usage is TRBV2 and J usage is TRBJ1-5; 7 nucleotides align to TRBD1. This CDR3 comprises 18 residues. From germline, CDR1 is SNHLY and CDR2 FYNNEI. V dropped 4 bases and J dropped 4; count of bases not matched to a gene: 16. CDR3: CASSVWTGDSLTNQPQHF. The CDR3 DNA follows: TGTGCCAGCAGTGTTTGGACAGGAGACTCCCTGACAAATCAGCCCCAGCATTTT.